This T cell receptor (beta chain) was documented in a study of CD8 T cells in ankylosing spondylitis. Study-wide findings and caveats: What appeared characteristic of ankylosing spondylitis blood was a TCR beta motif of about eight highly homologous variants.

TCRdb analysed the 5' RACE reads with MiXCR anew, one entry per CDR3 protein. The profile shows roughly 180,000 distinct CDR3 sequences, approximately 13% of them singletons. This clonotype has more than one count but fewer than ten. Its antigen is unknown. CDR1 SGHRS and CDR2 YFSETQ come from the germline V gene. V lost 3 bases to trimming and J lost 0 bases; unmatched junction nucleotides: 7. The CDR3 spans 17 residues. The sequence was obtained from a female donor with ankylosing spondylitis or in good health (not recorded which). Sequencing was performed on blood, either unsorted or a sorted T cell fraction (not recorded which). The chain uses TRBV5-1 and TRBJ1-4; 8 bases are a match to TRBD1. Here the CDR3 reads CASSSGQGVATNEKLFF. In DNA form, the CDR3 reads TGCGCCAGCAGCTCTGGACAGGGCGTAGCAACTAATGAAAAACTGTTTTTT. The entire variable domain, with the rest obtained from reference TRBV5-1 and TRBJ1-4, is as follows: KAGVTQTPRYLIKTRGQQVTLSCSPISGHRSVSWYQQTPGQGLQFLFEYFSETQRNKGNFPGRFSGRQFSNSRSEMNVSTLELGDSALYLCASSSGQGVATNEKLFFGSGTQLSVL.